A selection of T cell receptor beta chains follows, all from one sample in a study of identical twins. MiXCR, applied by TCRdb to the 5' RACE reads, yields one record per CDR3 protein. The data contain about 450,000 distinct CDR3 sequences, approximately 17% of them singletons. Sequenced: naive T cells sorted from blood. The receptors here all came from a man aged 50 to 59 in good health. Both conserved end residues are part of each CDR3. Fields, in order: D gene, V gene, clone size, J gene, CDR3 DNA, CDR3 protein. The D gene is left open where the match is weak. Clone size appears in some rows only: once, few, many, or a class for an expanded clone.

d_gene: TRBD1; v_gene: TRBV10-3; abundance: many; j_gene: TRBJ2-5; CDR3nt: TGTGCCATCAGTGCGGGACAGGGAAAAGAGACCCAGTACTTC; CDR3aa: CAISAGQGKETQYF
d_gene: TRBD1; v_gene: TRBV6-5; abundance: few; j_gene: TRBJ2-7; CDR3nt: TGTGCCAGCAGTTACGTGGGACAGGGGGCCTACGAGCAGTACTTC; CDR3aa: CASSYVGQGAYEQYF
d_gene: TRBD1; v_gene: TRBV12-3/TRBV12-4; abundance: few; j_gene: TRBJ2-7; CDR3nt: TGTGCCAGCAGGACAGGGGGATCCTACGAGCAGTACTTC; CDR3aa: CASRTGGSYEQYF
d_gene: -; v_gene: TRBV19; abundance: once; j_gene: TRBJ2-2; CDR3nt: TGTGCCAGTAACGTCCCAGGGAACACCGGGGAGCTGTTTTTT; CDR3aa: CASNVPGNTGELFF
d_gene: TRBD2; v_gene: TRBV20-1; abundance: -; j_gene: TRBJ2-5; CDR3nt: TGCAGTGCTAGGGAGGCCGCCGGGACTAGCGTTCAAGAGACCCAGTACTTC; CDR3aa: CSAREAAGTSVQETQYF
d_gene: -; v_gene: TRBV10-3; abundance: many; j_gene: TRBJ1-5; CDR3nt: TGTGCCATCAGGAGACAAGGGGATCAGCCCCAGCATTTT; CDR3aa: CAIRRQGDQPQHF
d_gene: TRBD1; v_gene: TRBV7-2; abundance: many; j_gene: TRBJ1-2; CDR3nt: TGTGCCAGCAGCCTCCGGGACAGGGGGCGTCCCGGCTATGGCTACACCTTC; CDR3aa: CASSLRDRGRPGYGYTF
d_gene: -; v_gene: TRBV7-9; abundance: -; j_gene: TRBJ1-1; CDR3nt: TGTGCCAGCAGCTTTGGGGGTATTGAAGCTTTCTTT; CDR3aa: CASSFGGIEAFF
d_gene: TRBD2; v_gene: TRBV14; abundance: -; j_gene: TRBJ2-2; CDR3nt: TGTGCCAGCAGCCAAGTATACCTTGGCAGGGCTAGCGGGAGTTTCAGGAACACCGGGGAGCTGTTTTTT; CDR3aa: CASSQVYLGRASGSFRNTGELFF
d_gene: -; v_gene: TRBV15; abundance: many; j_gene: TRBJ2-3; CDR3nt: TGTGCCACCAGACTAGGCACAGATACGCAGTATTTT; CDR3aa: CATRLGTDTQYF
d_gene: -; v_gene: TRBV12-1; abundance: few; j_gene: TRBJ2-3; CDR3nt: TGTGCCAGCACCCCTGACGGGCCCGGAGATACGCAGTATTTT; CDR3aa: CASTPDGPGDTQYF
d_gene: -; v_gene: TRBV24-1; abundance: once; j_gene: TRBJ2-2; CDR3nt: TGTGCCACCCGGGACGCTAACACCGGGGAGCTGTTTTTT; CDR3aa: CATRDANTGELFF
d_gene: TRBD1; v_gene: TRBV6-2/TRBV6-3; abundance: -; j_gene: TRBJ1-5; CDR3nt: TGTGCCAGCAGGGGACAGGGCTGGAGCAATCAGCCCCAGCATTTT; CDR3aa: CASRGQGWSNQPQHF
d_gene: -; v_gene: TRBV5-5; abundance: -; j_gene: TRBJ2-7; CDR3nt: TGTGCCAGCAGCTACTCTGGGCAGGGTGAGAACGAGCAGTACTTC; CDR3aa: CASSYSGQGENEQYF
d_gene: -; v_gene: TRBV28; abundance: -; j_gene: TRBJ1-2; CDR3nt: TGTGCCAGCAGTTTAAGATCAGGAAACTATGGCTACACCTTC; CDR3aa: CASSLRSGNYGYTF
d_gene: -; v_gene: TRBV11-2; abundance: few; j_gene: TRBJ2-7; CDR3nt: TGTGCCAGCAGCCAAGGCCTGGCGCCTGCCTACGAGCAGTACTTC; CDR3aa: CASSQGLAPAYEQYF
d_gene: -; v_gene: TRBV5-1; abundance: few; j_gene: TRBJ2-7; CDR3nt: TGCGCCAGCAGCAGTATGTTGGGACCCGAGCAGTACTTC; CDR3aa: CASSSMLGPEQYF
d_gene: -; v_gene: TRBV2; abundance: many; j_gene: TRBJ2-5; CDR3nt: TGTGCCAGCAGGCAAGAGACCCAGTACTTC; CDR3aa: CASRQETQYF
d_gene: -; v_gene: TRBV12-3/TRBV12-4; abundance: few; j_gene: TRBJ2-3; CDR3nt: TGTGCCAGCACTTTACATAAGACTAGCACAGATACGCAGTATTTT; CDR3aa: CASTLHKTSTDTQYF
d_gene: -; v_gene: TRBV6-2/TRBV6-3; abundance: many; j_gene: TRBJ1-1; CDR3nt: TGTGCCAGCAGTTACTCATTAAAGAACACTGAAGCTTTCTTT; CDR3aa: CASSYSLKNTEAFF
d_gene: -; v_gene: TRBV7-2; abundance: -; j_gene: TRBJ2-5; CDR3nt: TGTGCCAGCAGCTCGATCTCTAGCGTCCAAGAGACCCAGTACTTC; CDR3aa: CASSSISSVQETQYF
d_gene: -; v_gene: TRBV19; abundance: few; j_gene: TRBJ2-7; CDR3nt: TGTGCCAGTAGTAAACAGGGTACCCACGAGCAGTACTTC; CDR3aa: CASSKQGTHEQYF
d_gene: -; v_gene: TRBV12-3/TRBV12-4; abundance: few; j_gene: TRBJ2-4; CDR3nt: TGTGCCAGCAGTTTGAACAAAGCAGCCAAAAACATTCAGTACTTC; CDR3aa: CASSLNKAAKNIQYF
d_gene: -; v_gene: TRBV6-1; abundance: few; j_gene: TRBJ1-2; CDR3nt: TGTGCCAGCAGTCGGGGGACGGCCATCTATGGCTACACCTTC; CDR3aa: CASSRGTAIYGYTF
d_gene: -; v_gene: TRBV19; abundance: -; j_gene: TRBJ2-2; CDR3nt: TGTGCCAGTAGTATGTCAGCGAACACCGGGGAGCTGTTTTTT; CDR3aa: CASSMSANTGELFF
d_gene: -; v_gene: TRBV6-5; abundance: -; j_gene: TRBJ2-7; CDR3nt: TGTGCCAGCAGTTACTGGCCTCCCTACGAGCAGTACTTC; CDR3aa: CASSYWPPYEQYF
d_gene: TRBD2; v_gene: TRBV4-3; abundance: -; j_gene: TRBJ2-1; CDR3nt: TGCGCCAGCAGCCAAAACCCGGGGGGTCCCTACAATGAGCAGTTCTTC; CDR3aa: CASSQNPGGPYNEQFF
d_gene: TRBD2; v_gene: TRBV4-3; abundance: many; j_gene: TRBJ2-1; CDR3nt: TGCGCCAGCAGCTCAGGGCCGGGACTAGCTCACAATGAGCAGTTCTTC; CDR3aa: CASSSGPGLAHNEQFF
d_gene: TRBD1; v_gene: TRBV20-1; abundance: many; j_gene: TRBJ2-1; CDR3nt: TGCAGTGCTAGAGAAAGGGGACAGGGGTCCACAGAGCAGTTCTTC; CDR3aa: CSARERGQGSTEQFF
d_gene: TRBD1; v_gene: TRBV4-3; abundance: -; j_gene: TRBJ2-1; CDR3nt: TGCGCCAGCAGCCAAGATAGGGGGACAGGGGGTAATGAGCAGTTCTTC; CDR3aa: CASSQDRGTGGNEQFF
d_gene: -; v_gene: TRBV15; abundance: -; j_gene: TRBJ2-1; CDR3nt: TGTGCCACCAGCAGAGGAGGGAGGTATAGCAATGAGCAGTTCTTC; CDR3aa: CATSRGGRYSNEQFF
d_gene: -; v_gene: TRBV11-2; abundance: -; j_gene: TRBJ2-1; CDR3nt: TGTGCCAGCAGCTTTAGATCTGGGCAGTACAATGAGCAGTTCTTC; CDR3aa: CASSFRSGQYNEQFF
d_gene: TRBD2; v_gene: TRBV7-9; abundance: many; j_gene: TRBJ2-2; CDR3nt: TGTGCCAGCAGCTTACCGGGAGGGCGTTACACCGGGGAGCTGTTTTTT; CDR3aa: CASSLPGGRYTGELFF
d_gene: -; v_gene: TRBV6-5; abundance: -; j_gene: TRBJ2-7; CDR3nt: TGTGCCAGCAGAAAGCAGGGGGAGCAGTACTTC; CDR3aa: CASRKQGEQYF
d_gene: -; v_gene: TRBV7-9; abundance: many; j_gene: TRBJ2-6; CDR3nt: TGTGCCAGCAGCTTATCTAGCTCTGGGGCCAACGTCCTGACTTTC; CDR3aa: CASSLSSSGANVLTF
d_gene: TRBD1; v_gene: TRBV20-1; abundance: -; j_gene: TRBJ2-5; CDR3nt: TGCAGTGTTAAAGCAGGGGGAGAGACCCAGTACTTC; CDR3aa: CSVKAGGETQYF
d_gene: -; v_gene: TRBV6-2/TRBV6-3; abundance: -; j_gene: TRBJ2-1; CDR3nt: TGTGTCACAGCACCCCTCCTCTACAATGAGCAGTTCTTC; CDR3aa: CVTAPLLYNEQFF
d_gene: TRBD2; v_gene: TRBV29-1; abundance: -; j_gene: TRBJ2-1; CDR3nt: TGCAGCGCAAAGACTAGCGGGGGCGGCTACAATGAGCAGTTCTTC; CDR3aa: CSAKTSGGGYNEQFF
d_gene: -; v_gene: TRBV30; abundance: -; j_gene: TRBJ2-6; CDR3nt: TGTGCCTGGGACAGATCCTCTGGGGCCAACGTCCTGACTTTC; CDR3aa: CAWDRSSGANVLTF
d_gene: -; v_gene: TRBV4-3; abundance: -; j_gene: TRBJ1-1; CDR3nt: TGCGCCAGCAGCCAAGAATTCGCCAAATCTGAAGCTTTCTTT; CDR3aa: CASSQEFAKSEAFF
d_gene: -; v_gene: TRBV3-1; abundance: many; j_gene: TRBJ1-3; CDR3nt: TGTGCCAGCAGCCAAGGAAACACCATATATTTT; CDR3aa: CASSQGNTIYF
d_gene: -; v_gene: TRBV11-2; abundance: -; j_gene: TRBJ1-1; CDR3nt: TGTGCCAGCAGCTTAGGACAAACCATGAACACTGAAGCTTTCTTT; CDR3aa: CASSLGQTMNTEAFF
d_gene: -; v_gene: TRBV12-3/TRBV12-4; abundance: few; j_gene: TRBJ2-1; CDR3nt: TGTGCCAGCAGATCCGGGCCCGAGGGCTCCTACAATGAGCAGTTCTTC; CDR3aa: CASRSGPEGSYNEQFF
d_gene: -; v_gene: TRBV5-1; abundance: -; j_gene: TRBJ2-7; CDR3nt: TGCGCCAGCAGCTTAAAGATTTTGGGTTCCGGGACGGAGGCCGATTACGAGCAGTACTTC; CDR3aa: CASSLKILGSGTEADYEQYF
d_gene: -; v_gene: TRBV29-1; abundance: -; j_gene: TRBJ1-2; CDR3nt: TGCAGCGTTGAAGATCCGGTCAGTAACTATGGCTACACCTTC; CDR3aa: CSVEDPVSNYGYTF
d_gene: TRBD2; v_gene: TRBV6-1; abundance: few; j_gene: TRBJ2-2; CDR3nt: TGTGCCACCAAGCGGGGGGGTATCGGGGAGCTGTTTTTT; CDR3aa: CATKRGGIGELFF